This entry concerns a single TCR beta chain. Its antigen is unknown. The V end lost 2 bases, the J end lost 2 bases, and 11 bases lay between the germline ends. Germline V gene lookup returns CDR1 SGHVS and CDR2 FQNEAQ. This CDR3 has 15 residues. The data stem from a study of cytomegalovirus exposure and HLA in healthy donors. Findings and caveats of the study: Analyzed later, most CMV-associated TCR beta chains appeared HLA-restricted.

PCR amplification relied on 60 Vbeta primers (plus 13 Jbeta primers). As handled by the study authors: Counted up in a later analysis, unique TCR beta chains came to 65 million to 80 million, with some 9.9 million shared. The table came from immunoSEQ multiplex PCR; TCRdb's copy has only in-frame clones and leaves some out. That table is the source of V, J and clone size, and D and trimming were worked out from the DNA. The repertoire includes fewer than 200,000 clones, roughly 87% of them detected once, and 0.2% to 0.3% sits in the top ten. The TCR sequence derives from a girl in the first two years of life in good health and CMV-seronegative. The sequenced sample was PBMCs. The V call is TRBV7-8, the J call TRBJ2-3; D perhaps matches TRBD1 (5 bases). The CDR3 sequence is CASSLLTALTDTQYF. CDR3 nucleotide sequence: TGTGCCAGCAGCTTATTGACAGCTCTCACAGATACGCAGTATTTT. The entire variable domain, with the rest obtained from reference TRBV7-8 and TRBJ2-3, is as follows: GAGVSQSPRYKVAKRGQDVALRCDPISGHVSLFWYQQALGQGPEFLTYFQNEAQLDKSGLPSDRFFAERPEGSVSTLKIQRTQQEDSAVYLCASSLLTALTDTQYFGPGTRLTVL.